This T cell receptor (beta chain) was identified during a study of cytomegalovirus exposure and HLA in healthy donors. For the study at large: Earlier, almost 120 million unique TCR beta sequences were recovered from around 190 million T cells by an analysis.

To note about this clone: Its antigen is still unknown.

Findings and caveats of the study: When analyzed later, a missense DCLRE1C variant was found to be linked to TCR beta V- and J-gene trimming.

Amplification used 60 Vbeta primers and 13 Jbeta primers. As originally analysed: Later work found tens of millions of unique TCR beta chains, with some 11 million shared. The repertoire was sequenced with immunoSEQ multiplex PCR; TCRdb's copy has only in-frame clones and lacks some. V and J calls and clone size are given by that table; D and trimming were obtained from the DNA. The data show 100,000 to 150,000 clones, approximately 81% seen once. Everyone who donated was a healthy bone marrow donor. The CDR3 has 16 amino acids. V lost 0 bases to trimming and J lost 4 bases, with 15 bases between them. Per germline, CDR1 LNHNV and CDR2 YYDKDF (reference sequence).

The J gene is TRBJ1-1, the V gene TRBV15; D gene ambiguous. Sequenced input: PBMCs. The receptor's source is a male donor in good health and CMV-seronegative. The CDR3, as DNA: TGTGCCACCAGCAGAGACCCAGCCGGGATTGGCACTGAAGCTTTCTTT. Translating gives CATSRDPAGIGTEAFF.